This T cell receptor (beta chain) was found in a study of beta chain features in type 1 diabetes. Findings of the study overall: A greater similarity of naive, central memory and Treg TCRB repertoires was seen among patients than among healthy donors. Reduced insertions and increased deletions marked VDJ junctions in type 1 diabetes patients. Shortening that was moderate but significant affected the TCRB CDR3s of Type 1 diabetes patients in all four CD4+ subsets.

As every portion of the isolated RNA was reverse transcribed, the sequencing read expressed TCRB transcripts. Naive, central memory and regulatory T cell samples produced a mean of about 4 million reads. Assay used: immunoSEQ multiplex PCR; TCRdb lists only in-frame clones, some missing. The data contain about 700,000 clones, roughly 13% of them singletons. CD45RO/CCR7/CD25/CD127/CD95/CD27 staining was used to isolate CD4+ naive, central memory, regulatory and stem cell-like memory cells by sorting. Trimming shortened V by 0 bases and J by 7 bases, and 10 bases separated the two germline ends. The CDR3 consists of 14 residues. From germline, CDR1 is GTSNPN and CDR2 SVGIG (reference sequence). This clone was counted many times. The antigen is unknown.

Sequencing input: naive CD4+ T cells from blood. The V and J genes are TRBV30 and TRBJ1-6; D is unclear. The clonotype originates from a man aged 18 to 30 with type 1 diabetes. This chain's CDR3 is CAWSVQVGNSPLHF. The CDR3 DNA follows: TGTGCCTGGAGTGTACAAGTCGGCAATTCACCCCTCCACTTT.